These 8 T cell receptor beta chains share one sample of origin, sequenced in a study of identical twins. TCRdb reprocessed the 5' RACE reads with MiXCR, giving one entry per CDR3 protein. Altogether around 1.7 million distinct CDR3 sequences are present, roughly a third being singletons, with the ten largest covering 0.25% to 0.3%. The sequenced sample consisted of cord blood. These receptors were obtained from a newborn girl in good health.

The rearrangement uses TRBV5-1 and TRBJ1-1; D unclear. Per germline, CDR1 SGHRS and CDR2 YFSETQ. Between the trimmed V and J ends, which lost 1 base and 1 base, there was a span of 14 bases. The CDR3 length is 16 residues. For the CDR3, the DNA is TGCGCCAGCAGCTTGTCCCCGACCGCCCCGAACACTGAAGCTTTCTTT. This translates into CASSLSPTAPNTEAFF.

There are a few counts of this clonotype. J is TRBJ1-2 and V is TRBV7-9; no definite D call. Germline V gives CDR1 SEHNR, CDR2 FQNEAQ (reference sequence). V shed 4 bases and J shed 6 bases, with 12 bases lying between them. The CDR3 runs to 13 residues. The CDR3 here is CASSSLRADGYTF. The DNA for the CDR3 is TGTGCCAGCAGCTCCTTGAGGGCAGATGGCTACACCTTC.

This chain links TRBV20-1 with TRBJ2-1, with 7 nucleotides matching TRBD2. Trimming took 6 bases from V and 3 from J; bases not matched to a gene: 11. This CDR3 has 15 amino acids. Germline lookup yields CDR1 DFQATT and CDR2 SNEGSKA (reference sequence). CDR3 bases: TGCAGTGCCGTTTGGGGAGCGGGGCTCTACAATGAGCAGTTCTTC. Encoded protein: CSAVWGAGLYNEQFF.

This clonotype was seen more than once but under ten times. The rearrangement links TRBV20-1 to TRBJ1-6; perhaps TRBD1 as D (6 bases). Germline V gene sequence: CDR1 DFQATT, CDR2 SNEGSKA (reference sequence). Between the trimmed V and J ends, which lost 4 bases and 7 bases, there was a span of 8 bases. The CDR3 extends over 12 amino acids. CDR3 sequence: CSAKRGNSPLHF. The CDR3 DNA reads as TGCAGTGCTAAGAGGGGGAATTCACCCCTCCACTTT.

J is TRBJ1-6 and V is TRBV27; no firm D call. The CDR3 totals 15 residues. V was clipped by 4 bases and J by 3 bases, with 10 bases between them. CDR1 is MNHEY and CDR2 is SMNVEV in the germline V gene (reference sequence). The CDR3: CASSSIGVYNSPLHF. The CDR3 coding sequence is TGTGCCAGCAGTTCCATTGGGGTCTATAATTCACCCCTCCACTTT.

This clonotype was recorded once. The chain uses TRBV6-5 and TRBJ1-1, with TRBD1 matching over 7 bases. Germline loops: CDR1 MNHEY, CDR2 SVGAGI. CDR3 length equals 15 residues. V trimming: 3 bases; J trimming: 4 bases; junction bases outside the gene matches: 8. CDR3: CASSYESYRGTEAFF. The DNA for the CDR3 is TGTGCCAGCAGTTATGAATCGTACAGGGGCACTGAAGCTTTCTTT.

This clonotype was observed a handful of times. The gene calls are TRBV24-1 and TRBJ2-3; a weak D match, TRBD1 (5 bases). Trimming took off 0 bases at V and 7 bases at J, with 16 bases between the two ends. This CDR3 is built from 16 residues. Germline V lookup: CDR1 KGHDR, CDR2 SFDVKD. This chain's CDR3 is CATSDLDGARTHTQYF. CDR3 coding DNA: TGTGCCACCAGTGATTTGGATGGGGCTAGAACACATACGCAGTATTTT.

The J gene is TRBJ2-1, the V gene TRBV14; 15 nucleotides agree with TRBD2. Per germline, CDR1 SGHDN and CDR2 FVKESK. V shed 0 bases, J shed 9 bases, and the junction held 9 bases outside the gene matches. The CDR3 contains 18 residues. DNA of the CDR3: TGTGCCAGCAGCCAAGAGAAAAGGGGACTAGCGGGAGGTAGTGAGCAGTTCTTC. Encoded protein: CASSQEKRGLAGGSEQFF. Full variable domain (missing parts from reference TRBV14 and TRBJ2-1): EAGVTQFPSHSVIEKGQTVTLRCDPISGHDNLYWYRRVMGKEIKFLLHFVKESKQDESGMPNNRFLAERTGGTYSTLKVQPAELEDSGVYFCASSQEKRGLAGGSEQFFGPGTRLTVL.